The T cell receptor (beta chain) under discussion was sequenced for a study of vaccination effects on CD4 cells after COVID-19. Study-level background: Post-vaccine sample collection fell at a median of 72 days after the second dose.

Produced via immunoSEQ multiplex PCR; TCRdb's table is partial and in-frame only. This table holds tens of thousands of clones, less than 80% found once. Germline CDR1 KGHSH, CDR2 LQKENI. This CDR3 is built from 15 residues. The V and J ends lost 3 bases and 4 bases, in that order; junction bases with no gene match: 4. Ahead of sequencing, the ViraFEST assay grew antigen-specific CD4+ T cells using viral peptide pools. The culture ran for 10 days before CD4+ T cells were isolated. Everyone in the study got two shots of either the BNT162b2 or mRNA-1273 vaccine. A word on this clone: Its antigen is unidentified.

The chain couples TRBV18 to TRBJ1-5, with 9 positions matching TRBD1. The sequence was collected from a human donor who received a COVID-19 vaccine. The sequencing here drew on CD4+ T cells from PBMCs cultured with HCoV-229E spike peptides, taken after COVID-19 vaccination. Here the CDR3 DNA reads TGTGCCAGCTCACCGGGACAGGGCCTGAATCAGCCCCAGCATTTT. Translating gives CASSPGQGLNQPQHF.